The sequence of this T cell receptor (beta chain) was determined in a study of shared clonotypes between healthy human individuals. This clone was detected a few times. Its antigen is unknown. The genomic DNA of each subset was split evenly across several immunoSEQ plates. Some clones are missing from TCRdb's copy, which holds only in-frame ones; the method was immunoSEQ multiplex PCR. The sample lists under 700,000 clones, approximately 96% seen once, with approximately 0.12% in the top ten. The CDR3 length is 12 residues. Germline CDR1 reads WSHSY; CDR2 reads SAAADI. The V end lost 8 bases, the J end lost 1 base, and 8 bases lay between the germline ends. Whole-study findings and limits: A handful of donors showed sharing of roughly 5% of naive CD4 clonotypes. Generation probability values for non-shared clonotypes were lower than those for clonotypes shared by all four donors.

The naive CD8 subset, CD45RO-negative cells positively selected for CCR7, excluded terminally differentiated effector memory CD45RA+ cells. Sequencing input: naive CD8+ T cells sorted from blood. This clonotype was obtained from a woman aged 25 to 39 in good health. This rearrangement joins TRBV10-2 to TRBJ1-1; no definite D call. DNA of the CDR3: TGCGCCAGCCAGGACTGGAACACTGAAGCTTTCTTT. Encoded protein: CASQDWNTEAFF.